The present T cell receptor (beta chain) was sequenced within a study of CDR3 diversity in severe acne (dated by TCRdb to 2018 to 2020). The CDR3 runs 12 residues from the cysteine to the phenylalanine. Of the read, only the CDR3 DNA is kept; its 36 bases are in frame from base 1. The germline V gene encodes CDR1 MNHEY and CDR2 SVGAGI. The trim is 6 bases for V and 6 bases for J, with a gap of 8 bases between the germline ends. This clonotype has just a few counts. No antigen is known for it. Base quality data are lacking; no much larger clone is found one base away. Library construction relied on PCR. Sequenced using an Illumina HiSeq 2000. TCRdb reprocessing: public reads trimmed at Q25 with fastp, clones called with MiXCR, in-frame beta chains kept. Every CDR3 protein is listed once, alongside the most common genes and DNA of its rows. In this sample the table shows approximately 90,000 distinct CDR3 sequences, 45% to 55% of which occur a single time. Roughly 10% of the sample lies in the top ten.

What was sequenced was blood. The clonotype originates from a male donor with severe acne vulgaris. The V and J genes are TRBV6-5 and TRBJ1-4; perhaps TRBD1 is the D gene, with 5 bases matching. The DNA sequence is given as TGTGCCAGCAGGGGGGGAGATGAAAAACTGTTTTTT. The translation is CASRGGDEKLFF.